The clone carrying this T cell receptor (beta chain) was seen repeatedly, ten times or more. The length of the CDR3 is 15 residues. The germline V gene has CDR1 MRHNA and CDR2 SNTAGT. V was clipped by 8 bases and J by 0 bases, with 16 bases between them. The sample is drawn from a study of T-cell reconstitution after alpha-beta-depleted transplantation in children. TCRbeta library construction was performed incorporating unique molecular identifiers. A single record per CDR3 protein comes from TCRdb applying MiXCR to the PCR reads. The sample records approximately 510,000 distinct CDR3 sequences, approximately 16% being singletons.

The receptor comes from a human donor who donated a stem cell graft to a child with acute lymphoblastic leukemia. The source was PBMCs from the stem cell graft donor, collected from the stem cell graft. The chain is built from TRBV6-4 and TRBJ1-2; D gene unclear. The CDR3 DNA sequence: TGTGCCAGCCGCCCTGCGGGGTTCACTAACTATGGCTACACCTTC. Translated, it gives CASRPAGFTNYGYTF.